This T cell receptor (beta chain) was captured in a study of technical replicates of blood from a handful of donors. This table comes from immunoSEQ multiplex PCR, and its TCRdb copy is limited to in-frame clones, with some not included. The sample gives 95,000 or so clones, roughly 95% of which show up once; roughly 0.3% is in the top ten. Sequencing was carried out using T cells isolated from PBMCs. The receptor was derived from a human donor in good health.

CDR3 amino acids: CASSLAVSTDTQYF. CDR3 sequence (DNA): TGCGCCAGCAGCTTGGCAGTAAGCACAGATACGCAGTATTTT. This rearrangement joins TRBV5-1 to TRBJ2-3; D is uncertain. The CDR3 is made up of 14 amino acids. CDR1 is SGHRS and CDR2 is YFSETQ in the germline V gene. With 0 bases removed from V and 0 bases from J, the gap between germline ends came to 5 bases.